Included here is one T cell receptor beta chain sequence, with context. What it binds is not known. Via MiXCR, TCRdb re-called the reads, giving one row per CDR3 protein. The sample lists 20,000 to 25,000 distinct CDR3 sequences, approximately 46% seen once, with roughly 94% in the top ten. This sample stems from a study of T cell repertoires in cytomegalovirus infection. Germline CDR1 reads LGHNA; CDR2 reads YSLEER. The CDR3 consists of 17 residues. V shed 1 base and J shed 6 bases, with 19 bases lying between them. This rearrangement joins TRBV4-3 to TRBJ2-1; TRBD1 or TRBD2 may be the D gene (6 bases each). This sequence was found in a human donor in good health (CMV status not recorded). Some clones in this sample may be carry-over from other donors' samples. Sequences were derived from CD8+ T cells from cultured PBMCs, sampled from culture after CMV antigen stimulation. The CDR3 protein is CASSQGGLSGAPNEQFF. The CDR3 DNA reads TGCGCCAGCAGCCAAGGAGGTCTGTCGGGGGCTCCCAATGAGCAGTTCTTC.